The 21 T cell receptor beta chains below come from one sample, sequenced in a study of CD8+CD57+ T cells in acquired aplastic anemia. TCR beta VDJ and CDR3 were profiled, and genomic DNA was the template. TCRdb analysed the reads with MiXCR anew, one entry per CDR3 protein. This sample yields 260,000 or so distinct CDR3 sequences, of which less than 85% are seen a single time; 35% to 50% belongs to the top ten. The authors sequenced patients whose flow cytometry had shown CD8+CD57+ cell expansion. Sequenced input: sorted CD4+, CD8+, or CD8+CD57+ T cells (not recorded which) from PBMCs. These receptors all come from a human donor with aplastic anemia.

This chain uses TRBV5-4 with TRBJ1-2; D is unclear. This CDR3 spans 13 amino acids. Trimming pared 2 bases from V and 3 bases from J, leaving 8 bases between. CDR1 SGHNT and CDR2 YYREEE come from the germline V gene (reference sequence). The CDR3 DNA reads TGTGCCAGCAGCTTTACTGGCGACTATGGCTACACCTTC. This gives the protein CASSFTGDYGYTF.

The chain couples TRBV7-2 to TRBJ2-3; D gene ambiguous. Germline values: CDR1 SGHTA, CDR2 FQGNSA. The CDR3 is made up of 15 amino acids. V lost 1 base to trimming and J lost 3 bases, with 11 bases between them. CDR3 sequence reads: CASSLVLPKTDTQYF. In nucleotides, the CDR3 is TGTGCCAGCAGCTTAGTTTTGCCGAAAACAGATACGCAGTATTTT. Drawing the rest from reference TRBV7-2 and TRBJ2-3, the complete variable domain is GAGVSQSPSNKVTEKGKDVELRCDPISGHTALYWYRQSLGQGLEFLIYFQGNSAPDKSGLPSDRFSAERTGGSVSTLTIQRTQQEDSAVYLCASSLVLPKTDTQYFGPGTRLTVL.

The chain joins TRBV12-3 or TRBV12-4 to TRBJ1-5; no clear D gene. V lost 5 bases to trimming and J lost 2 bases, with 7 bases between them. The CDR3 sequence is 13 residues long. The CDR3 sequence: CASSGDGNQPQHF. In nucleotides, the CDR3 is TGTGCCAGCAGTGGAGACGGCAATCAGCCCCAGCATTTT.

As regards this clonotype: No conserved phenylalanine or tryptophan ends this CDR3, so it is likely a read error. It is unclear where the CDR3 begins or ends on the DNA, so no DNA is shown, and the CDR3 is as TCRdb lists it. This chain joins TRBV2 and TRBJ2-3; TRBD1 was called by the table and not checked on the DNA. The germline CDR1 and CDR2 sequences are SNHLY and FYNNEI. The CDR3 sequence runs 14 residues, both termini included. The CDR3: CASSYLGDQQFFGL.

The chain links TRBV7-3 to TRBJ1-2; a weak D match, TRBD1 (5 bases). This CDR3 spans 14 amino acids. With 6 bases removed from V and 13 bases from J, the gap between germline ends came to 24 bases. The germline V gene has CDR1 SGHTA and CDR2 FQGTGA. CDR3 DNA sequence: TGTGCCAGCAGTTCTAGCGGGACTTGGGGAGAGACCACCTTC. Translating gives CASSSSGTWGETTF.

This chain uses TRBV7-8 with TRBJ2-1, with TRBD2 as a possible D gene (5 bases). V lost 2 bases and J lost 16, with 24 bases in between. Germline V gene lookup returns CDR1 SGHVS and CDR2 FQNEAQ. The CDR3 loop spans 15 amino acids. This chain's CDR3 is CASSLSGGPDTEYFF. CDR3 nucleotides: TGTGCCAGCAGCTTATCGGGCGGGCCCGATACGGAGTATTTCTTC. The full variable domain, completed using reference TRBV7-8 and TRBJ2-1, is GAGVSQSPRYKVAKRGQDVALRCDPISGHVSLFWYQQALGQGPEFLTYFQNEAQLDKSGLPSDRFFAERPEGSVSTLKIQRTQQEDSAVYLCASSLSGGPDTEYFFGPGTRLTVL.

This clonotype occurred a few times. The junction and the germline gene differ at one end; a read error may be behind it. The rearrangement joins TRBV7-9 to TRBJ2-5, with TRBD2 matching 9 bases. Germline values: CDR1 SEHNR, CDR2 FQNEAQ (reference sequence). The CDR3 is made up of 14 amino acids. CDR3 in amino acids: CASSCQRSGGTDEF. CDR3 bases: TGTGCCAGCAGCTGTCAAAGAAGCGGGGGGACCGATGAGTTC. The full variable domain, its missing parts supplied by reference TRBV7-9 and TRBJ2-5, is DTGVSQNPRHKITKRGQNVTFRCDPISEHNRLYWYRQTLGQGPEFLTYFQNEAQLEKSRLLSDRFSAERPKGSFSTLEIQRTEQGDSAMYLCASSCQRSGGTDEFGPGTRLLVL.

CDR3 amino acids: CASSFHPDGTAHSYEQYV. As DNA, the CDR3 is TGTGCCAGCAGCTTTCATCCGGACGGGACAGCACATTCCTACGAGCAGTACGTC. The chain is built from TRBV7-9 and TRBJ2-7; 7 bases map to TRBD1. This CDR3 contains 18 residues. Germline lookup yields CDR1 SEHNR and CDR2 FQNEAQ (reference sequence). V dropped 3 bases and J dropped 1; count of bases not matched to a gene: 15.

In this sample, this clonotype turned up once. One junction end disagrees with the germline gene, perhaps due to a read error. V usage is TRBV7-8 and J usage is TRBJ2-3, with D tentatively TRBD2 (5 bases). The CDR3 consists of 13 residues. Germline V gene lookup returns CDR1 SGHVS and CDR2 FQNEAQ. CDR3 in DNA: TGTGCCAGCGGGTACGCGGGCAGAGATACGAAGTATTTT. Protein product: CASGYAGRDTKYF.

The chain uses TRBV7-2 and TRBJ1-1; no reliable D call. The CDR3 totals 13 residues. V lost 3 bases to trimming and J lost 1 base, with 6 bases between them. Germline V gives CDR1 SGHTA, CDR2 FQGNSA. The CDR3 protein is CASSLQRNTEAFF. The CDR3 DNA follows: TGTGCCAGCAGCTTGCAACGGAACACTGAAGCTTTCTTT.

The gene calls are TRBV7-3 and TRBJ1-5; 8 bases match TRBD1. CDR3 size: 17 residues. V was clipped by 4 bases and J by 6 bases; unmatched bases: 14. Germline V gene data show CDR1 as SGHTA and CDR2 as FQGTGA. In DNA, the CDR3 is TGTGCCAGCAGCTATACAGGGGGGGACAGGAGGGTTCAGCCCCAGCATTTT. It translates to CASSYTGGDRRVQPQHF. Using reference TRBV7-3 and TRBJ1-5 for the parts outside the CDR3, the full variable domain is GAGVSQTPSNKVTEKGKYVELRCDPISGHTALYWYRQSLGQGPEFLIYFQGTGAADDSGLPNDRFFAVRPEGSVSTLKIQRTERGDSAVYLCASSYTGGDRRVQPQHFGDGTRLSIL.

On this clonotype itself: One end of the junction does not line up with germline, which may come from a read error. The CDR3 bases are TGTGCCAGCAGTTATGGGGGGAGCCATGGGCAGTTCTTCGTGACATTC. It translates to CASSYGGSHGQFFVTF. The rearrangement uses TRBV2 and TRBJ2-6; the D gene is possibly TRBD2 (6 bases). The V gene's germline CDR1 is SNHLY and CDR2 FYNNEI. This CDR3 region has 16 residues.

In the case of this clonotype: A junction boundary mismatches the germline segment, possibly from a read error. The chain links TRBV2 to TRBJ2-3, with D perhaps matching TRBD2 (6 bases). Germline V gene lookup returns CDR1 SNHLY and CDR2 FYNNEI. The CDR3 length is 14 residues. In DNA, the CDR3 is TGTGCCAGCAGCTGGGAGGATGGTAACGATGAGCAGTATTTC. It translates to CASSWEDGNDEQYF.

This sequence joins TRBV7-3 and TRBJ2-5; 8 nucleotides match TRBD2. Trimming cost V 0 bases and J 2 bases; bases outside gene matches: 8. In germline, CDR1 is SGHTA, CDR2 FQGTGA. The CDR3 contains 17 residues. The CDR3 here is CASSLTGRGALQETQYF. Here the CDR3 DNA reads TGTGCCAGCAGCTTAACGGGGCGGGGGGCCCTACAAGAGACCCAGTACTTC.

The rearrangement uses TRBV5-4 and TRBJ2-3; D is uncertain. V was clipped by 3 bases and J by 6 bases, with 14 bases between them. Germline loops: CDR1 SGHNT, CDR2 YYREEE (reference sequence). The CDR3 loop spans 14 amino acids. This CDR3 is CASSSGNSPDTQYF. DNA for the CDR3: TGTGCCAGCAGCTCAGGAAACAGTCCCGATACGCAGTATTTT.

This clonotype has ten or more counts. The CDR3 DNA sequence: TGTGCCAGCAGTTTAATAGCAAGCAGGGACGAAAAACTGTTTTTT. This encodes CASSLIASRDEKLFF. The chain combines TRBV27 with TRBJ1-4, with D maybe TRBD1 (5 bases). V lost 2 bases to trimming and J lost 8 bases, with 15 bases between them. This CDR3 spans 15 amino acids. The germline V gene encodes CDR1 MNHEY and CDR2 SMNVEV (reference sequence). Full variable domain (remainder filled in from reference TRBV27 and TRBJ1-4): EAQVTQNPRYLITVTGKKLTVTCSQNMNHEYMSWYRQDPGLGLRQIYYSMNVEVTDKGDVPEGYKVSRKEKRNFPLILESPSPNQTSLYFCASSLIASRDEKLFFGSGTQLSVL.

This rearrangement joins TRBV20-1 to TRBJ2-7; D unclear. V was pared by 6 bases and J by 0 bases, with 15 bases between. CDR3 size: 14 residues. The germline V gene has CDR1 DFQATT and CDR2 SNEGSKA (reference sequence). CDR3: CSAELLWDSYEQYF. CDR3 coding DNA: TGCAGTGCCGAACTGTTGTGGGACTCCTACGAGCAGTACTTC.

On this clonotype itself: The junction shows a germline mismatch at one end, possibly a read error. The V gene is TRBV7-2, the J gene TRBJ2-3, with a weak D call TRBD2 (5 bases). This CDR3 spans 14 amino acids. Germline V gene sequence: CDR1 SGHTA, CDR2 FQGNSA. CDR3 protein: CASSFAGDRDTQYF. As DNA, the CDR3 is TGTGCCAGCAGCTTTGCTGGAGACCGGGATACGCAGTACTTT.

Of note for this clonotype: No DNA is shown, since the ends of the CDR3 on it are uncertain; the CDR3 is the one TCRdb lists. The rearrangement joins TRBV7-9 to TRBJ1-5. Germline CDR1 is SEHNR and CDR2 is FQNEAQ (reference sequence). The CDR3 is 17 residues long, counting both termini. The CDR3: CASSSADTQYFDPPQHF.

The genes are TRBV15 and TRBJ1-5, with a tentative D call TRBD2 (6 bases). The DNA end lines up better with TRBJ2-3; the J call may be wrong. The CDR3 spans 14 residues. The germline V gene has CDR1 LNHNV and CDR2 YYDKDF (reference sequence). The CDR3 loop reads CASGSGNSKEPQYF. CDR3 nucleotides: TGTGCCAGCGGTAGCGGCAATAGCAAAGAGCCCCAGTATTTT.

J is TRBJ2-7 and V is TRBV5-4; the D call may be TRBD1 or TRBD2 (5 bases each). Per the germline V gene, CDR1 is SGHNT and CDR2 is YYREEE (reference sequence). Trimming stripped 1 base from V and 5 bases from J, with 13 bases between. The CDR3 totals 14 residues. CDR3 sequence reads: CASSLQGRENEQYF. CDR3 sequence (DNA): TGTGCCAGCAGCTTGCAAGGCAGGGAGAACGAGCAGTACTTC.